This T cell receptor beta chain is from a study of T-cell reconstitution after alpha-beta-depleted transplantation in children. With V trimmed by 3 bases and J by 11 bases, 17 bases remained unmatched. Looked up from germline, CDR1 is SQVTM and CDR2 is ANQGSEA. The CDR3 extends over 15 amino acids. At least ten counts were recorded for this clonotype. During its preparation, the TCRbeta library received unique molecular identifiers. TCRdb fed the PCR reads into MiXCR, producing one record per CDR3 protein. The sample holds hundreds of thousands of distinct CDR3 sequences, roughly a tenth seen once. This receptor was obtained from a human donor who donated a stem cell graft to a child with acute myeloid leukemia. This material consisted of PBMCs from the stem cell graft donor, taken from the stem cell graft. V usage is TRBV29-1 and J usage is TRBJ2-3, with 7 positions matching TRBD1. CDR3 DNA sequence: TGCAGCGTTGAGAAACTCGCCCATGGACAGGTACGGCAGTATTTT. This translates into CSVEKLAHGQVRQYF.